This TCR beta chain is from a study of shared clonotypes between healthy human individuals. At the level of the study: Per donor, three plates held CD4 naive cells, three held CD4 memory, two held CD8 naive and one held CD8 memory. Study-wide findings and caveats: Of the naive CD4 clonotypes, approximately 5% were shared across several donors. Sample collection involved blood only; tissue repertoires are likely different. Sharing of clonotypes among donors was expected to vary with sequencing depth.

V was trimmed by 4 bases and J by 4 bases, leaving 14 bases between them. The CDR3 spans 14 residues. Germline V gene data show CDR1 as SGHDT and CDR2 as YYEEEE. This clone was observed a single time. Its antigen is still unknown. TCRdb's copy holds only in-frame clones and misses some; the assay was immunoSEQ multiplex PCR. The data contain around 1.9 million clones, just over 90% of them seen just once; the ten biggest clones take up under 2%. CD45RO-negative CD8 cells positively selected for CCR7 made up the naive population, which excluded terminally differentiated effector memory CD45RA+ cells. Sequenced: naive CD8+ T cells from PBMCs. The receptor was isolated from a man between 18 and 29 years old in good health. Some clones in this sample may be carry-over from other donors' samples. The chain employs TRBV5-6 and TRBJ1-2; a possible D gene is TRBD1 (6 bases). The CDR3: CASSPGTTGYGYTF. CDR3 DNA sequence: TGTGCCAGCAGCCCCGGGACAACCGGCTATGGCTACACCTTC.